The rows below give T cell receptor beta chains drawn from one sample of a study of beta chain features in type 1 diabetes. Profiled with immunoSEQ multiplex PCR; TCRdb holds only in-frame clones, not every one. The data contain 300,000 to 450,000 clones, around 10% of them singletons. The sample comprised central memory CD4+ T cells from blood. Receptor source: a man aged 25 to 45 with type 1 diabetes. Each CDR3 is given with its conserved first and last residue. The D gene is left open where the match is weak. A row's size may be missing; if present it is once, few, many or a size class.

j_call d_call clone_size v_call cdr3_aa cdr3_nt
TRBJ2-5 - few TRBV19 CASSADRVQGETQYF TGTGCCAGTAGTGCAGACAGAGTGCAGGGAGAGACCCAGTACTTC
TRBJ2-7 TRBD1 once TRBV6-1 CASSSGQGKYEQYF TGTGCCAGCAGTTCCGGACAGGGGAAGTACGAGCAGTACTTC
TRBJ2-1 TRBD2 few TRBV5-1 CASSPPGLAWNNEQFF TGCGCCAGCAGCCCGCCGGGACTAGCGTGGAACAATGAGCAGTTCTTC
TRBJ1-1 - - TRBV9 CASSVGMGTPGAEAFF TGTGCCAGCAGCGTAGGTATGGGCACCCCCGGAGCTGAAGCTTTCTTT
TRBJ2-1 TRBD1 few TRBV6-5 CASSRPGQGNNEQFF TGTGCCAGCAGTCGACCGGGACAGGGGAACAATGAGCAGTTCTTC
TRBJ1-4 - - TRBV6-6 CASSTGEKLFF TGTGCCAGCAGCACGGGTGAAAAACTGTTTTTT
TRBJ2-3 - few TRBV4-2 CASSQGEGGDTQYF TGTGCCAGCAGCCAAGGGGAGGGGGGAGATACGCAGTATTTT
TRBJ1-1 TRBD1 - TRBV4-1 CASSRLEGARAFF TGCGCCAGCAGCCGATTGGAGGGGGCTCGAGCTTTCTTT
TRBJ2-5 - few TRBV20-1 CSARGSETQYF TGCAGTGCTAGGGGTTCGGAGACCCAGTACTTC
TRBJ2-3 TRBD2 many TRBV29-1 CSAFASGSRTRTDTQYF TGCAGCGCCTTCGCTAGCGGGAGTCGAACACGCACAGATACGCAGTATTTT
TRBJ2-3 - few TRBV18 CASSPSADTQYF TGTGCCAGCTCACCTAGCGCCGATACGCAGTATTTT
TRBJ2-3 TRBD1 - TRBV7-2 CASSPRRGTGRTDTQYF TGTGCCAGCAGCCCACGGAGGGGGACAGGGAGGACAGATACGCAGTATTTT
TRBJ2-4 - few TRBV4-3 CASSQVGRSGIQYF TGCGCCAGCAGCCAAGTGGGTAGGTCTGGCATTCAGTACTTC
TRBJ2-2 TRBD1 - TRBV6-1 CASSEYLQGANTGELFF TGTGCCAGCAGTGAATATTTGCAGGGGGCGAACACCGGGGAGCTGTTTTTT
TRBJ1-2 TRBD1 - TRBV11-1 CASSLSQGNYGYTF TGTGCCAGCAGCTTATCACAGGGGAACTATGGCTACACCTTC
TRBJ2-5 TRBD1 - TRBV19 CASSIGIRGQGEETQYF TGTGCCAGTAGTATAGGAATAAGGGGACAGGGTGAAGAGACCCAGTACTTC
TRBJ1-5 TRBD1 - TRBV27 CASSSWKGAGGGRNQPQHF TGTGCCAGCAGTTCCTGGAAAGGGGCAGGGGGCGGGCGCAATCAGCCCCAGCATTTT
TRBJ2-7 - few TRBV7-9 CASSFRGGQQYF TGTGCCAGCAGCTTTCGCGGCGGACAGCAGTACTTC
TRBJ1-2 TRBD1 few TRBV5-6 CASSLVPGGRGYTF TGTGCCAGCAGCTTGGTCCCAGGGGGAAGAGGCTACACCTTC
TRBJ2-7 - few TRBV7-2 CASSSPGFTYEQYF TGTGCCAGCAGCTCGCCCGGTTTTACCTACGAGCAGTACTTC
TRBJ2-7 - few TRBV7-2 CASSLTHEQYF TGTGCCAGCAGCTTGACTCACGAGCAGTACTTC
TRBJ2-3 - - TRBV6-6 CASSLASGPTDTQYF TGTGCCAGCAGTTTAGCCAGCGGACCCACGGATACGCAGTATTTT
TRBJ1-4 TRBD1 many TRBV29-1 CSVLGTARVSEKLFF TGCAGCGTACTGGGGACAGCCAGAGTGAGCGAAAAACTGTTTTTT
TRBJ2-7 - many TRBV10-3 CATGPSSYEQYF TGTGCCACGGGACCTAGCTCCTACGAGCAGTACTTC
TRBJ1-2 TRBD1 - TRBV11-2 CASTPLTGSFSYGYTF TGTGCCAGCACGCCCCTGACAGGGAGCTTTTCCTATGGCTACACCTTC
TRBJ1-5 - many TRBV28 CASSLGVLRNQPQHF TGTGCCAGCAGTTTAGGCGTTCTACGCAATCAGCCCCAGCATTTT
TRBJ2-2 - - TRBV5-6 CASTRGAGVGTGELFF TGTGCCAGCACCAGGGGGGCGGGAGTCGGCACCGGGGAGCTGTTTTTT
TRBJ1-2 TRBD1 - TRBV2 CASRRDRGGNYGYTF TGTGCCAGCAGGAGGGACAGGGGTGGGAACTATGGCTACACCTTC
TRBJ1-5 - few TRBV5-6 CASSLGQVYNQPQHF TGTGCCAGCAGCTTGGGACAGGTTTACAATCAGCCCCAGCATTTT
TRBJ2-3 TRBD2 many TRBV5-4 CASSLKTAVGRADTQYF TGTGCCAGCAGCTTGAAGACAGCGGTCGGGAGGGCAGATACGCAGTATTTT
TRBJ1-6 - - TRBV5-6 CASSLNRYSPLHF TGTGCCAGCAGCTTAAACCGTTATTCACCCCTCCACTTT
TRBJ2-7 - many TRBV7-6 CASSLGSWGYEQYF TGTGCCAGCAGCTTAGGGTCCTGGGGATACGAGCAGTACTTC
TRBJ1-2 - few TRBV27 CASSLHKLGSLYTF TGTGCCAGCAGTCTACATAAACTCGGAAGCCTCTACACCTTC
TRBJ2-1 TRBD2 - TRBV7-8 CASSSLAGSSYNEQFF TGTGCCAGCAGCTCCTTAGCGGGAAGCTCCTACAATGAGCAGTTCTTC
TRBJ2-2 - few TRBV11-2 CASSLELSTGELFF TGTGCCAGCAGCTTGGAGCTCTCCACCGGGGAGCTGTTTTTT
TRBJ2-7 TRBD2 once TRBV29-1 CSVDGGLAGGEQYF TGCAGCGTTGATGGGGGGCTAGCGGGAGGCGAGCAGTACTTC
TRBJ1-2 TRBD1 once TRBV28 CAGSPGGKDYGYTF TGTGCCGGCTCCCCAGGGGGCAAGGACTATGGCTACACCTTC
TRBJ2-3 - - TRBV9 CASSFRPRLGADTQYF TGTGCCAGCAGCTTTAGGCCCCGACTAGGCGCAGATACGCAGTATTTT
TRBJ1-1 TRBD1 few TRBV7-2 CASSFLGQGNTEAFF TGTGCCAGCAGCTTCCTCGGACAGGGAAACACTGAAGCTTTCTTT
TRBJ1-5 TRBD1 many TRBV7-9 CASSGTGNQPQHF TGTGCCAGCAGCGGGACAGGAAATCAGCCCCAGCATTTT
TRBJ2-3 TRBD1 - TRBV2 CASRDRESTDTQYF TGTGCCAGCAGGGACAGGGAGAGCACAGATACGCAGTATTTT
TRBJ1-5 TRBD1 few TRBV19 CASSGTVGQPQHF TGTGCCAGTAGTGGGACAGTAGGTCAGCCCCAGCATTTT
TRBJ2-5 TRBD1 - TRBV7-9 CASSTRDRDSNAETQYF TGTGCCAGCAGTACCCGGGACAGGGACAGTAACGCGGAGACCCAGTACTTC
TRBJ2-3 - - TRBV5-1 CASSPEAGPTDTQYF TGCGCCAGCAGCCCCGAAGCGGGTCCCACAGATACGCAGTATTTT
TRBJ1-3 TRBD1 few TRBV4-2 CASSQGGLGQGALNTIYF TGTGCCAGCAGCCAAGGGGGTTTGGGACAGGGGGCTCTAAACACCATATATTTT
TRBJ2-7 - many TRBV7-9 CASSLDRPTANEQYF TGTGCCAGCAGCTTAGACCGACCCACGGCGAACGAGCAGTACTTC
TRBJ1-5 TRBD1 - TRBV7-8 CASSSGQGMQPQHF TGTGCCAGCAGCTCCGGACAGGGTATGCAGCCCCAGCATTTT
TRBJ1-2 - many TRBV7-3 CASSPGGVGNYGYTF TGTGCCAGCAGCCCTGGGGGGGTTGGCAACTATGGCTACACCTTC